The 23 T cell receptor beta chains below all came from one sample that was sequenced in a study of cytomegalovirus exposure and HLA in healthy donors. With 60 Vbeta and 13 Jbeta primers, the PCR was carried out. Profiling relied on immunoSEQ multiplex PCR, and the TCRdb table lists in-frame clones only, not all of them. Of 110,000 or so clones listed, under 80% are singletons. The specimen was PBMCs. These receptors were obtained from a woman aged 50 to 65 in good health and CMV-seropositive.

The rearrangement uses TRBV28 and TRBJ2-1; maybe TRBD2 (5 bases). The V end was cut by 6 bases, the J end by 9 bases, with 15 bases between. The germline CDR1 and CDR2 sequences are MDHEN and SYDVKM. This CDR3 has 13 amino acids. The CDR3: CASRREIMSEQFF. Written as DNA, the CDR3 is TGTGCCAGCAGGAGGGAGATTATGAGTGAGCAGTTCTTC.

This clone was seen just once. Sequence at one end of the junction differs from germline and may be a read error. The CDR3 bases are TGTGCAAGCAGCTTAGTAACCCTTCCCGGGGGGCGTACCGGGGAGCTGTTTTTT. Amino acids: CASSLVTLPGGRTGELFF. The V gene is TRBV7-8, the J gene TRBJ2-2, with D perhaps TRBD2 (7 bases). CDR1 is SGHVS and CDR2 is FQNEAQ in the germline V gene. This CDR3 spans 18 amino acids.

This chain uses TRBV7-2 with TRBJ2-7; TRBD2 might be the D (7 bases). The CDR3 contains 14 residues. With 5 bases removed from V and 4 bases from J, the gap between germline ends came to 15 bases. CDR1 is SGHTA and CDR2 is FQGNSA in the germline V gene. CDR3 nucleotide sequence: TGTGCCAGCAGCCAAGTAGGGGGGGAATACGAGCAGTACTTC. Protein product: CASSQVGGEYEQYF.

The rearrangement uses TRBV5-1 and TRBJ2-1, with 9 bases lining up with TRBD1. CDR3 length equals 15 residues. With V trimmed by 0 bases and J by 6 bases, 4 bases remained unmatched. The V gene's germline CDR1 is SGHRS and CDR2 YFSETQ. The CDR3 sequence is CASSLDGQGLNEQFF. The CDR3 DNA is TGCGCCAGCAGCTTGGATGGACAGGGGCTCAATGAGCAGTTCTTC.

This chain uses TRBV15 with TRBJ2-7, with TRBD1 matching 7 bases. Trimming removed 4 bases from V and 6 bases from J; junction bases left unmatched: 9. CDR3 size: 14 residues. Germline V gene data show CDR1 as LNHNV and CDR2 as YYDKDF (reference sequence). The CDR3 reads CATSTRATGREQYF. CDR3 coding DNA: TGTGCCACCAGCACCCGAGCGACAGGGCGCGAGCAGTACTTC. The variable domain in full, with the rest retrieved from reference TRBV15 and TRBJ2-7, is DAMVIQNPRYQVTQFGKPVTLSCSQTLNHNVMYWYQQKSSQAPKLLFHYYDKDFNNEADTPDNFQSRRPNTSFCFLDIRSPGLGDTAMYLCATSTRATGREQYFGPGTRLTVT.

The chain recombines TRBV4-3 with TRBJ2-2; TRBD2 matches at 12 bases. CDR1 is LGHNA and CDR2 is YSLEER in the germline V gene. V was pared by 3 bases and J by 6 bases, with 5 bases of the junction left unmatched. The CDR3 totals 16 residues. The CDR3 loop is CASSQELAGGAGELFF. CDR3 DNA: TGCGCCAGCAGCCAGGAACTAGCGGGGGGCGCCGGGGAGCTGTTTTTT.

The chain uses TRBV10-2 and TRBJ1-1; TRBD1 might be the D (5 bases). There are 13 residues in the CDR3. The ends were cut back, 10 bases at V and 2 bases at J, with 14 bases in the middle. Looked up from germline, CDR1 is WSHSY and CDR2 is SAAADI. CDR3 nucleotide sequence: TGCGCCACCGGCGTCGGGGGTAACACTGAAGCTTTCTTT. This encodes CATGVGGNTEAFF.

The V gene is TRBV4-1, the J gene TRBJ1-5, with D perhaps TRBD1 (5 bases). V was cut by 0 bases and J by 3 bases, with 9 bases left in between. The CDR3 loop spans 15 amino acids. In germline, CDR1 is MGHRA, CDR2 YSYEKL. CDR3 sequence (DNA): TGCGCCAGCAGCCAAGACGGGGGAAACAATCAGCCCCAGCATTTT. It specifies CASSQDGGNNQPQHF.

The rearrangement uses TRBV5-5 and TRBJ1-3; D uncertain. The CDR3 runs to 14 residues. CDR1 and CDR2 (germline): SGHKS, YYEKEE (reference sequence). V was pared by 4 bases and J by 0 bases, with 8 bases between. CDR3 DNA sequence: TGTGCCAGCAGCACTTCCCTCTCTGGAAACACCATATATTTT. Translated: CASSTSLSGNTIYF.

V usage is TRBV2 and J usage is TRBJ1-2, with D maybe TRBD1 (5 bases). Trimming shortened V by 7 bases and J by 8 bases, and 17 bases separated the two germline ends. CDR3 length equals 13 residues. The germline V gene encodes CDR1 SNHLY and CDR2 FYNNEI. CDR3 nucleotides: TGTGCCAGCACCGGGAGGGGAACAGAAGGCTACACCTTC. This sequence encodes CASTGRGTEGYTF.

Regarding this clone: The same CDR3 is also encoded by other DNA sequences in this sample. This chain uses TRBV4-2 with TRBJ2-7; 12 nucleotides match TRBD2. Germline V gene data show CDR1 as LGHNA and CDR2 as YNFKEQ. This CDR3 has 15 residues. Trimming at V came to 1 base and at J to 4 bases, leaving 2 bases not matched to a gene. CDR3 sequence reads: CASSQGLAGVYEQYF. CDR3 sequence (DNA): TGTGCCAGCAGCCAAGGACTAGCGGGAGTTTACGAGCAGTACTTC.

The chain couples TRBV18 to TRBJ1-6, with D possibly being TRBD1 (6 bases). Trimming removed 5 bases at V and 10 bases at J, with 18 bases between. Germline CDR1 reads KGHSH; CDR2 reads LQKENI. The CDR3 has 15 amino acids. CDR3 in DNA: TGTGCCAGCTCATCGGAAGGGGGGGTGCGCTCACCCCTCCACTTT. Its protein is CASSSEGGVRSPLHF.

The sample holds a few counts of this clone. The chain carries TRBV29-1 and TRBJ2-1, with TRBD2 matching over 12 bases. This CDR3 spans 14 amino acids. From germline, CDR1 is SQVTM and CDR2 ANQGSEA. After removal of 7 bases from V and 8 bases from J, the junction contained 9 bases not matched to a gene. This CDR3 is CSARLAGAVDEQFF. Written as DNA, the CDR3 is TGCAGCGCACGACTAGCGGGAGCTGTGGATGAGCAGTTCTTC.

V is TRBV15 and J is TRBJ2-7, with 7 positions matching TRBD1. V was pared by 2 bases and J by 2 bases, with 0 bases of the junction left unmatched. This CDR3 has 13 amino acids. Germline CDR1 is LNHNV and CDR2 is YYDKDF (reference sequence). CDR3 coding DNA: TGTGCCACCAGCAGACAGGGGGCCTACGAGCAGTACTTC. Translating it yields CATSRQGAYEQYF. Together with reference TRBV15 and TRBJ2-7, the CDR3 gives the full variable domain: DAMVIQNPRYQVTQFGKPVTLSCSQTLNHNVMYWYQQKSSQAPKLLFHYYDKDFNNEADTPDNFQSRRPNTSFCFLDIRSPGLGDTAMYLCATSRQGAYEQYFGPGTRLTVT.

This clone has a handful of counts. CDR3: CASSPGTSGTTQYF. The CDR3 nucleotides are TGTGCCAGCAGCCCAGGGACTAGCGGGACCACACAGTACTTC. The V gene is TRBV7-7, the J gene TRBJ2-7, with 13 bases identical to TRBD2. The CDR3 totals 14 residues. The ends lost 5 bases at V and 10 bases at J; junction bases unmatched: 8. CDR1 and CDR2 (germline): SSHAT, FNYEAQ (reference sequence).

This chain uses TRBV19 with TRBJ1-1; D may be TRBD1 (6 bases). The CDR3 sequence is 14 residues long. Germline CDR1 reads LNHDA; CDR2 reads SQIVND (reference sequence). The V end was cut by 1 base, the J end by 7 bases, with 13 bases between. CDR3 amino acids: CASSIVRTENEAFF. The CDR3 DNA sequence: TGTGCCAGTAGTATAGTGAGGACAGAAAATGAAGCTTTCTTT.

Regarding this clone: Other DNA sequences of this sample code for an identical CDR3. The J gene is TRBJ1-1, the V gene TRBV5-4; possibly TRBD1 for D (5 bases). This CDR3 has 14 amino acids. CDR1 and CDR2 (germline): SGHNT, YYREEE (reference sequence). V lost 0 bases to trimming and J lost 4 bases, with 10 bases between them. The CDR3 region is CASSLGQGGTEAFF. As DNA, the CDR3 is TGTGCCAGCAGCTTGGGGCAGGGAGGCACTGAAGCTTTCTTT.

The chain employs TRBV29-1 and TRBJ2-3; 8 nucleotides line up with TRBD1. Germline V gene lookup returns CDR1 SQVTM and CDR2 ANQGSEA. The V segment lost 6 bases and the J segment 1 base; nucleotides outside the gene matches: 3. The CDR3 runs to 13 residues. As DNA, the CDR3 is TGCAGCGTAGAACAGGGGGGCACAGATACGCAGTATTTT. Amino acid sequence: CSVEQGGTDTQYF.

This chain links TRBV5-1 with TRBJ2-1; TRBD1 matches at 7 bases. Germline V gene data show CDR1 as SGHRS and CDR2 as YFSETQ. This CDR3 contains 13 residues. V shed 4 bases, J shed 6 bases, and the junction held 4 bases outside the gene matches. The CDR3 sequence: CASSIGDSNEQFF. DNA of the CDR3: TGCGCCAGCAGCATTGGGGACAGCAATGAGCAGTTCTTC.

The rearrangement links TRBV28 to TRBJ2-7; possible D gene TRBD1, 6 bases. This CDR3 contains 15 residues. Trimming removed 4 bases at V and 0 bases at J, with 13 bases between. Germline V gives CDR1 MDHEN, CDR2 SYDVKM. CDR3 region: CASSSYRDSSYEQYF. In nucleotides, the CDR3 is TGTGCCAGCAGTTCATACAGGGATAGCTCCTACGAGCAGTACTTC. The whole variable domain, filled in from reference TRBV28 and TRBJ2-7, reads DVKVTQSSRYLVKRTGEKVFLECVQDMDHENMFWYRQDPGLGLRLIYFSYDVKMKEKGDIPEGYSVSREKKERFSLILESASTNQTSMYLCASSSYRDSSYEQYFGPGTRLTVT.

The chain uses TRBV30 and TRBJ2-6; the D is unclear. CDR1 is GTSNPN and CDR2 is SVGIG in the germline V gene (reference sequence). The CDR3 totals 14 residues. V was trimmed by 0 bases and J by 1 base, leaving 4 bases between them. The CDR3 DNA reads TGTGCCTGGAGTGTACTTTCTGGGGCCAACGTCCTGACTTTC. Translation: CAWSVLSGANVLTF.

The CDR3 DNA reads TGTGCCAGCAGCGTAGGGGCTATCAATTCACCCCTCCACTTT. Translation: CASSVGAINSPLHF. The V call is TRBV9, the J call TRBJ1-6; D is ambiguous. Germline V lookup: CDR1 SGDLS, CDR2 YYNGEE. The CDR3 totals 14 residues. Deletions cut 0 bases from V and 7 bases from J, with 8 bases between.

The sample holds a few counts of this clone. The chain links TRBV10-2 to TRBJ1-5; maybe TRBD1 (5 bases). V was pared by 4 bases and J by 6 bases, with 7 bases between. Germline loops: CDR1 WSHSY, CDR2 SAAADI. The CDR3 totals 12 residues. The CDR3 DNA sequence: TGCGCCAGCAGTGTCAGGGCTCAGCCCCAGCATTTT. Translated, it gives CASSVRAQPQHF.